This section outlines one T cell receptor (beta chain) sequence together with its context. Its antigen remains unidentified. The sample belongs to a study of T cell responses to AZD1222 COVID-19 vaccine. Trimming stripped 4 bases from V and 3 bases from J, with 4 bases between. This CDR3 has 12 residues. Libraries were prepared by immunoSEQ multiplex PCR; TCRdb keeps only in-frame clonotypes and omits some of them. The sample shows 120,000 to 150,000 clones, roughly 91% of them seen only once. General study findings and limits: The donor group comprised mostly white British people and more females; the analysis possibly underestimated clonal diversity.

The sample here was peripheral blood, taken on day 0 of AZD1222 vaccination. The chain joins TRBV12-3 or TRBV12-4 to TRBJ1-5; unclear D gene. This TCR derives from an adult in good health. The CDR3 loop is CASSSDNQPQHF. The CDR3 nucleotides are TGTGCCAGCAGTTCAGACAATCAGCCCCAGCATTTT.